The text below deals with one T cell receptor (beta chain). Its antigen is not identified. The library targeted TCRbeta and was prepared with unique molecular identifiers. TCRdb re-analysed the PCR reads in MiXCR, keeping a single row per CDR3 protein. The sample includes almost 600,000 distinct CDR3 sequences, about a quarter of them seen just once. The entry originates in a study of T-cell reconstitution after alpha-beta-depleted transplantation in children. This CDR3 comprises 15 residues. Between the trimmed V and J ends, which lost 4 bases and 3 bases, there was a span of 16 bases. The germline CDR1 and CDR2 sequences are SGDLS and YYNGEE. The study's findings and limits: Several hundred expanded graft clones reportedly were the source of alpha-beta T cells about two months after transplant. Surviving recipient T cells and thymic progenitors accounted for the high day-60 TCRbeta diversity observed in some patients. A year had passed since transplant, and T-cell counts and diversity by then came mostly from newly produced T cells.

This sequence joins TRBV9 and TRBJ1-2; D possibly corresponds to TRBD1 (6 bases). The source of this sequence is a boy in the first two years of life with Wiskott-Aldrich syndrome, due to receive a stem cell transplant. The source material was PBMCs, sampled before TCRalphabeta/CD19-depleted stem cell transplant. The CDR3 here is CASSPDVDSYYGYTF. The CDR3 bases are TGTGCCAGCAGCCCCGATGTGGACAGCTACTATGGCTACACCTTC.